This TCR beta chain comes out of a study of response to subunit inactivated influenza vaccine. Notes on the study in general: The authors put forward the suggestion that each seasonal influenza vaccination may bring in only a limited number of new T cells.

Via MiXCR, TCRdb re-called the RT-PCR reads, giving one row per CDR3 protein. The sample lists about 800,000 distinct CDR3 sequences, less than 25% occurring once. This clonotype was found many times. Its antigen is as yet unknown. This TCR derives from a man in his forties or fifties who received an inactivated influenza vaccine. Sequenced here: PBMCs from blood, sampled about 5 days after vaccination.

The CDR3 DNA follows: TGCAGCGCTCTCCCCCAAGGGGGCTTCGCTGAAGCTTTCTTT. Translation: CSALPQGGFAEAFF. V and J are TRBV29-1 and TRBJ1-1, with 7 bases fitting TRBD1. The germline V gene has CDR1 SQVTM and CDR2 ANQGSEA. V shed 7 bases, J shed 6 bases, and the junction held 14 bases outside the gene matches. CDR3 size: 14 residues.